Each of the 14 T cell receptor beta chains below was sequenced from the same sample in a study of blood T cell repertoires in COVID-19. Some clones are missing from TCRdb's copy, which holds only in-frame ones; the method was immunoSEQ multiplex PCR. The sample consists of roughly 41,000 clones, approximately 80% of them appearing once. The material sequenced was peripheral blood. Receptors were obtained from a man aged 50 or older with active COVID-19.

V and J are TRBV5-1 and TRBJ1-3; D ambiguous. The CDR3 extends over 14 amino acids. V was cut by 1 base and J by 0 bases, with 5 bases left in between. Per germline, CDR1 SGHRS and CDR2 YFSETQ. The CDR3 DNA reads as TGCGCCAGCAGCTTGCTAAGCTCTGGAAACACCATATATTTT. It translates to CASSLLSSGNTIYF.

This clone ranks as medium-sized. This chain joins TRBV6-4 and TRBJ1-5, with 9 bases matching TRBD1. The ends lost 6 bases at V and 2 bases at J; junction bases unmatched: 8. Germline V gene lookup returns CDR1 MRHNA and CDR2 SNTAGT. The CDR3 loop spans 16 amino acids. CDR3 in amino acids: CASSMTGGNGNQPQHF. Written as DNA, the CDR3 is TGTGCCAGCAGCATGACAGGGGGTAATGGCAATCAGCCCCAGCATTTT.

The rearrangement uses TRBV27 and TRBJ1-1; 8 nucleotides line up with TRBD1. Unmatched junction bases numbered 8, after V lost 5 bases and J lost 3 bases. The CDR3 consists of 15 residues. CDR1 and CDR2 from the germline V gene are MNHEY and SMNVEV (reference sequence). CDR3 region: CASSPRQGAHTEAFF. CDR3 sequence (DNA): TGTGCCAGCAGTCCGCGTCAGGGGGCGCACACTGAAGCTTTCTTT.

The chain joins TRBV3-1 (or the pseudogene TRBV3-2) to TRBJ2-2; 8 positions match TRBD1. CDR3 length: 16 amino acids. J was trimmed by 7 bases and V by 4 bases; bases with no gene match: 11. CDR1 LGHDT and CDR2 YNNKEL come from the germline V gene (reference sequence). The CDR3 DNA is TGTGCCAGCAGCCCCCATGGCAGGGGGCTGGTCGGGGAGCTGTTTTTT. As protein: CASSPHGRGLVGELFF.

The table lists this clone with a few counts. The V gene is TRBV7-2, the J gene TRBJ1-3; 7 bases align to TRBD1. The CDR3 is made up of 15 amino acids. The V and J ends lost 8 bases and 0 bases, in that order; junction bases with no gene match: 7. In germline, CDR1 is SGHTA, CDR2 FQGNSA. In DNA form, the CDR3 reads TGTGCCAGCGCACCTACAGGGGCCTCTGGAAACACCATATATTTT. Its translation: CASAPTGASGNTIYF.

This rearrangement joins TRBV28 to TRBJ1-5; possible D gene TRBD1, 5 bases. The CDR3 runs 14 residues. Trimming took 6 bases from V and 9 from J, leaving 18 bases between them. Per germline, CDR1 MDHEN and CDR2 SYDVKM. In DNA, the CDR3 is TGTGCCAGCAGCAACGGGGGTTCGAGTTGGCCCCAGCATTTT. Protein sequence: CASSNGGSSWPQHF.

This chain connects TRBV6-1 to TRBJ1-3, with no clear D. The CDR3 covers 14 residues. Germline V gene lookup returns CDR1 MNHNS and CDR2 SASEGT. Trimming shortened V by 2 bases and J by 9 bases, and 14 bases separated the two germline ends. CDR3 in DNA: TGTGCCAGCAGTGAACCGGGTTGGTCAGTCACCATATATTTT. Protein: CASSEPGWSVTIYF.

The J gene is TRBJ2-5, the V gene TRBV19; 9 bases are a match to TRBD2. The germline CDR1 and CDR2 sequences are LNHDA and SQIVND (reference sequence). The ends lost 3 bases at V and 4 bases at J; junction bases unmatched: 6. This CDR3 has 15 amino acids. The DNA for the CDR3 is TGTGCCAGTAGTATTCAGCTAGCGGGGCGAGAGACCCAGTACTTC. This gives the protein CASSIQLAGRETQYF.

CDR3 region: CAISESRSGGETQYF. CDR3 sequence (DNA): TGTGCCATCAGTGAGTCAAGGAGCGGGGGCGAGACCCAGTACTTC. The chain carries TRBV10-3 and TRBJ2-5, with TRBD2 identical over 8 bases. Germline CDR1 and CDR2: ENHRY and SYGVKD. CDR3 length: 15 residues. Trimming removed 0 bases from V and 5 bases from J; junction bases left unmatched: 5.

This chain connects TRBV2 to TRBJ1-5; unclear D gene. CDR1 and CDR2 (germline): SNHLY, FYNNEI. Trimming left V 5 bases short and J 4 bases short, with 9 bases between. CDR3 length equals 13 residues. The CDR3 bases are TGTGCCAGCAGTAGCCTGAAAAATCAGCCCCAGCATTTT. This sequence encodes CASSSLKNQPQHF.

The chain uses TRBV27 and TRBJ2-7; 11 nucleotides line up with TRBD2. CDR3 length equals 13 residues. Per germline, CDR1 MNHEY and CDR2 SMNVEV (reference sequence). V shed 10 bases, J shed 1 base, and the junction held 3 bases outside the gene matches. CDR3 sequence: CATGLAGSYEQYF. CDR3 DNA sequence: TGTGCCACCGGACTAGCGGGTTCCTACGAGCAGTACTTC.

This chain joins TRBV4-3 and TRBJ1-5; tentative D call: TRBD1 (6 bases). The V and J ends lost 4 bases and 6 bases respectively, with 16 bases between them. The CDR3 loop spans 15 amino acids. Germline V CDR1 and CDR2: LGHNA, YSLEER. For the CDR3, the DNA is TGCGCCAGCAGCCCTTTAGCAGGGGCAGGTCAGCCCCAGCATTTT. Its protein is CASSPLAGAGQPQHF.

In DNA, the CDR3 is TGTGCCAGCAGCCAATTTGGGGCAGGGGGTTTTAGTGGCTACACCTTC. This translates into CASSQFGAGGFSGYTF. V usage is TRBV3-1 (or the pseudogene TRBV3-2) and J usage is TRBJ1-2, with TRBD1 identical over 7 bases. The CDR3 is 16 amino acids. The V and J ends lost 2 bases and 7 bases, in that order; junction bases with no gene match: 13. Per the germline V gene, CDR1 is LGHDT and CDR2 is YNNKEL (reference sequence).

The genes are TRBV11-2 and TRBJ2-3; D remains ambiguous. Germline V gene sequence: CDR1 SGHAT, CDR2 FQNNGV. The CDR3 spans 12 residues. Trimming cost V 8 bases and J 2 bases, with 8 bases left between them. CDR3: CASQQITDTQYF. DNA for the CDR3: TGTGCCAGCCAACAAATCACAGATACGCAGTATTTT.